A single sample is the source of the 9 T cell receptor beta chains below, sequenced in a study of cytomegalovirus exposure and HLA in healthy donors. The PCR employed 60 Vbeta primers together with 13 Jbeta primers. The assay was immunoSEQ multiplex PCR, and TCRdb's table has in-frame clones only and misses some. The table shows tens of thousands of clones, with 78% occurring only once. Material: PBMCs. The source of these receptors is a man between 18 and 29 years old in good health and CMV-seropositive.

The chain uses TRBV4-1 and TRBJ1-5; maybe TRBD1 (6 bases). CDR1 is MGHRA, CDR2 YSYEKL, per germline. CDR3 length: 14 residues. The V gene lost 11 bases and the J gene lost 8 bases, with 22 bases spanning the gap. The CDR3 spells CAAGGRGSMEPQHF. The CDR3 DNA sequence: TGCGCCGCGGGGGGCCGCGGGAGTATGGAGCCCCAGCATTTT.

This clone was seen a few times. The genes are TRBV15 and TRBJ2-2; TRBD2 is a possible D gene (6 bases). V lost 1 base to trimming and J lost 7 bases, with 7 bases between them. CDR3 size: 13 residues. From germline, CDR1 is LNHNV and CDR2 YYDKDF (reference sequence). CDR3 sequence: CATSRVGGGELFF. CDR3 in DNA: TGTGCCACCAGCAGAGTCGGGGGCGGGGAGCTGTTTTTT.

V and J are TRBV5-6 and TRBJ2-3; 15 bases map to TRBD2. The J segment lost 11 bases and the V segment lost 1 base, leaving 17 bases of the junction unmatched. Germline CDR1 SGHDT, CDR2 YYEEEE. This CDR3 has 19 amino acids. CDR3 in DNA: TGTGCCAGCAGCTTGATTGGGACTAGCGGGAGGCTTCATCCAGGGGGGCAGTATTTT. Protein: CASSLIGTSGRLHPGGQYF.

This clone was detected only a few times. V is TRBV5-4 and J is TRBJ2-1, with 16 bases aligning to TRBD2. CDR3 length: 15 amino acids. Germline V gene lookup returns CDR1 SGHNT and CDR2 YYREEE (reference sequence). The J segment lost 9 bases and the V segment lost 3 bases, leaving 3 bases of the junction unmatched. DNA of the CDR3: TGTGCCAGCAGCTCGGGACTAGCGGGAGGGAGTGAGCAGTTCTTC. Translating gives CASSSGLAGGSEQFF.

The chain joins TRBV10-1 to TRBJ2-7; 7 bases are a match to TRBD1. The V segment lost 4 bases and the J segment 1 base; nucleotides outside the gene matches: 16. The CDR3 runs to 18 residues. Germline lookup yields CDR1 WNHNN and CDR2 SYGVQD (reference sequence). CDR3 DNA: TGCGCCAGCAGTGGGGACCGGGACAGCACTCTACCTTCCTACGAGCAGTACTTC. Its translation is CASSGDRDSTLPSYEQYF.

The CDR3 sequence is CASSEYAGGSTEAFF. The CDR3 nucleotides read TGTGCCAGCAGTGAATATGCGGGGGGGAGTACTGAAGCTTTCTTT. V is TRBV25-1 and J is TRBJ1-1; the D gene is possibly TRBD1 (5 bases). V dropped 0 bases and J dropped 5 bases, with 13 bases sitting between them. This CDR3 is built from 15 residues. Germline values: CDR1 MGHDK, CDR2 SYGVNS. Using reference TRBV25-1 and TRBJ1-1 for the parts outside the CDR3, the full variable domain is EADIYQTPRYLVIGTGKKITLECSQTMGHDKMYWYQQDPGMELHLIHYSYGVNSTEKGDLSSESTVSRIRTEHFPLTLESARPSHTSQYLCASSEYAGGSTEAFFGQGTRLTVV.

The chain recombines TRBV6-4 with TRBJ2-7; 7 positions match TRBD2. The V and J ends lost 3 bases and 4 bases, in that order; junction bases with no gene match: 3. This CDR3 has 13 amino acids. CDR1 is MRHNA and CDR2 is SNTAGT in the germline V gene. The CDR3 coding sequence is TGTGCCAGCAGTGAGACAGCGGGGTACGAGCAGTACTTC. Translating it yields CASSETAGYEQYF.

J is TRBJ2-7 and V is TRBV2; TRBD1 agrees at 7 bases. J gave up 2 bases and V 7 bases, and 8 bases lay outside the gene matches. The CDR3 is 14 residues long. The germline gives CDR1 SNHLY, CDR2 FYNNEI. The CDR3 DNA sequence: TGTGCCAGCATCAAGGACAGGAATACCTACGAGCAGTACTTC. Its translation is CASIKDRNTYEQYF.

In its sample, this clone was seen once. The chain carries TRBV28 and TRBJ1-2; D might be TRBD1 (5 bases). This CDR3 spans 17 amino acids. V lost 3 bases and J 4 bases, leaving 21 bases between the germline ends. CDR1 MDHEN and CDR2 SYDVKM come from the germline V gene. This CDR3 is CASSFRTTASYPYGYTF. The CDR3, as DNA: TGTGCCAGCAGTTTCCGGACGACAGCCAGCTATCCCTATGGCTACACCTTC.